The T cell receptor (beta chain) described here comes from a study of STAT5B mutations in CD4+ large granular lymphocyte leukemia (dated by TCRdb to between 2021 and 2024). Describing the broader study: Among healthy controls, the CDR3 'QG' motif was associated with a particular HLA allele. The study compared the TCRbeta repertoires of patients with CD4+ T-cell large granular lymphocyte leukemia against those of healthy blood donors. Flow cytometry performed on FACSCanto II or FACSVerse showed that the purified fractions had more than 95% purity among lymphocytes.

V is clipped by 5 bases and J by 2 bases, and the sequence between their germline boundaries is 12 bases long. Looking up the germline V gene yields CDR1 SNHLY and CDR2 FYNNEI. The cysteine opens and the phenylalanine closes a CDR3 of 15 amino acids. The read is trimmed to its CDR3 DNA, 45 bases read in frame from base 1. The immunoSEQ assay at survey resolution was used to sequence TCRbeta rearrangements from genomic DNA. In the paper's pipeline: In the TCR sequencing data, the smallest productive clonotype frequency that could be detected was 2.59 x 10-5. Only productive TCRbeta rearrangements, defined as complete and in-frame sequences, were included in the analyses. Clonality for each sample was calculated as Simpson clonality in the immunoSEQ Analyzer version 3.0. Clones were grouped by frequency into very rare, small, medium, large (1-20%) or hyperexpanded (>20%) categories. Generation probabilities were estimated with OLGA 1.2.3, V-gene circos plots were made with VDJtools, specificities were looked up in VDJdb, and CDR3 motifs were identified with GLIPH. Not all clones reach the TCRdb copy of this immuneACCESS table, which keeps in-frame sequences only. Checked studies attribute under half of the gap to unresolved V genes and leave the rest unexplained. V and J calls plus clone size are reproduced from that table; the DNA served to infer D and trimming. The sample table lists some 35,000 clones, roughly 71% of them with a count of one. The top ten clonotypes cover 2.5% to 3% of the sample.

In the case of this clone: Its antigen remains undetermined. Per-base qualities were not stored, and no clone one base away is much larger.

The healthy controls were 40 or so blood donors, and the buffy coats of these donors were supplied by the Finnish Red Cross blood service. All TCR-sequenced material derived from peripheral blood: patient blood samples and healthy donor buffy coats. Peripheral blood mononuclear cells were isolated by Ficoll-Hypaque gradient centrifugation. Magnetic purification was used to isolate CD4+ cells from the buffy coats of the healthy controls. The Gentra Puregene Cell and Tissue kit was used for genomic DNA extraction, and quantification was performed on a Qubit 2.0 fluorometer. Study-wide conclusions, independent of this receptor: The data were not HLA-matched, and the higher clonality in CD4+ T-LGLL than in CD8+ T-LGLL could be due to the relatively small sample size. Compared with healthy CD4+ repertoires, CD4-sorted patient repertoires appeared more clonal, and this difference remained even after the putative leukemic clones were removed. The main leukemic clonotypes were found to be private to each patient, although around 24% of the main leukemic clonotypes were detected at low frequency in the non-leukemic repertoires of other patients. Enrichment of TRBV06-family usage was observed among the top patient clones (8/27) relative to healthy controls (2/35).

This clonotype was sampled from a human donor in good health. The sample taken for sequencing was CD4+ T cells from blood buffy coats. The V and J segments used are TRBV2 and TRBJ2-2; TRBD1 is perhaps the D gene, given 6 matching bases. The DNA reads as follows: TGTGCCAGCAGTCGAGGGGGTTACAACACCGGGGAGCTGTTTTTT. It is translated as CASSRGGYNTGELFF. When the CDR3 is completed using the reference TRBV2 and TRBJ2-2 genes on either side, the full variable domain is EPEVTQTPSHQVTQMGQEVILRCVPISNHLYFYWYRQILGQKVEFLVSFYNNEISEKSEIFDDQFSVERPDGSNFTLKIRSTKLEDSAMYFCASSRGGYNTGELFFGEGSRLTVL.